These T cell receptor beta chains were read from a single sample in a study of cytomegalovirus exposure and HLA in healthy donors. Profiled with immunoSEQ multiplex PCR; TCRdb holds only in-frame clones, not every one. Seen here are 100,000 to 120,000 clones, 60% to 80% observed once, and the top ten hold roughly 3.2%. Sequencing was performed on PBMCs. The receptors derive from a man between 25 and 39 years old in good health and CMV-seronegative. CDR3s include the opening cysteine and the closing phenylalanine or tryptophan. A D gene is named only where the DNA matches it firmly. Where a row states a size, it is once, few, many or the class of an expanded clone; other rows omit it.

v_gene	abundance	j_gene	len	d_gene	CDR3nt	CDR3aa
TRBV5-1	-	TRBJ2-7	15	TRBD2	TGCGCCAGCAGCTTGGATGGTAGCGGGATGTACGAGCAGTACTTC	CASSLDGSGMYEQYF
TRBV29-1	once	TRBJ2-2	16	TRBD2	TGCAGCGTCCGGGGTACTAGCGGGAGTGTCCCCGGGGAGCTGTTTTTT	CSVRGTSGSVPGELFF
TRBV19	few	TRBJ1-4	11	-	TGTGCCAGTAGTGCCGGGAAGAAACTGTTTTTT	CASSAGKKLFF
TRBV29-1	few	TRBJ1-2	11	-	TGCAGCTCGGCGGGGGTGCATGGCTACACCTTC	CSSAGVHGYTF
TRBV5-5	few	TRBJ2-1	17	TRBD2	TGTGCCAGCAGCTTGGAGGGGTTAGCGGGGGGGGGTAATGAGCAGTTCTTC	CASSLEGLAGGGNEQFF
TRBV4-3	-	TRBJ2-7	16	TRBD2	TGCGCCAGCAGCCAAGAGGGTAGCGGGAGTGCCTACGAGCAGTACTTC	CASSQEGSGSAYEQYF
TRBV29-1	-	TRBJ2-3	13	TRBD1	TGCAGCGTTCGGGACAGGAGCACAGATACGCAGTATTTT	CSVRDRSTDTQYF
TRBV11-3	-	TRBJ2-1	14	-	TGTGCCAGCAGCTTAGATTCTAGCCCCAATGAGCAGTTCTTC	CASSLDSSPNEQFF
TRBV4-2	-	TRBJ2-1	17	-	TGTGCCAGCAGCCAAGATCTAGCGACCCTTAGGGGCAATGAGCAGTTCTTC	CASSQDLATLRGNEQFF
TRBV2	-	TRBJ2-1	14	-	TGTGCCAGCAGGCGGGCTAGCTCCTACAATGAGCAGTTCTTC	CASRRASSYNEQFF
TRBV7-8	-	TRBJ2-7	18	-	TGTGCCAGCAGCTTAGCGCACGCCAGCCTCGACAGCTCCTACGAGCAGTACTTC	CASSLAHASLDSSYEQYF
TRBV19	-	TRBJ2-3	17	TRBD2	TGTGCCAGTAGTATTCCCCGGACTAGCGGGAGAATAGATACGCAGTATTTT	CASSIPRTSGRIDTQYF
TRBV7-8	few	TRBJ2-5	17	TRBD1	TGTGCCAGCAGCTTATCGAGTCTGACAGGGTTCGGTTTAGCCCAGTACTTC	CASSLSSLTGFGLAQYF
TRBV7-8	-	TRBJ2-1	15	TRBD2	TGTGCCAGCAGCCTTGGACTAGCGGGGTGGGATGAGCAGTTCTTC	CASSLGLAGWDEQFF
TRBV11-2	once	TRBJ2-2	15	TRBD1	TGTGCCAGCAGCTTCCGGGACAGGAACACCGGGGAGCTGTTTTTT	CASSFRDRNTGELFF
TRBV27	-	TRBJ2-5	18	-	TGTGCCAGCAGCCCTTATATTTCGGCGGGGGCTTTTGCGGAGACCCAGTACTTC	CASSPYISAGAFAETQYF
TRBV11-3	-	TRBJ2-7	14	-	TGTGCCAGCAGCTTAGCCCCCACTCCCTACGAGCAGTACTTC	CASSLAPTPYEQYF
TRBV5-4	-	TRBJ2-5	18	TRBD2	TGTGCCAGCAGCTTGGGGACTAGCGGACACCCAAGGCGTGAGACCCAGTACTTC	CASSLGTSGHPRRETQYF
TRBV30	-	TRBJ1-2	14	TRBD1	TGTGCCTGGAGTCACGACAGGGCTTACTATGGCTACACCTTC	CAWSHDRAYYGYTF
TRBV28	few	TRBJ2-7	14	TRBD1	TGTGCCAGCAGCCAACCGGGACAGAGATACGAGCAGTACTTC	CASSQPGQRYEQYF
TRBV2	-	TRBJ2-2	14	TRBD1	TGTGCCAGCCTCCGGGACAGCTCTCAAGGGGAGCTGTTTTTT	CASLRDSSQGELFF
TRBV6-1	-	TRBJ1-2	18	-	TGTGCCAGCAGTGAGACAGGAACAGTTTCCATCTTTAACTATGGCTACACCTTC	CASSETGTVSIFNYGYTF
TRBV4-1	-	TRBJ2-5	15	-	TGCGCCAGCAGCCAAGGGCTGGCACACCAAGAGACCCAGTACTTC	CASSQGLAHQETQYF
TRBV5-8	medium-sized	TRBJ2-3	13	-	TGTGCCAGCAGCGTCCGACTAGCAGATACGCAGTATTTT	CASSVRLADTQYF
TRBV5-4	-	TRBJ1-2	16	-	TGTGCCAGCAGCCCGCAGGCGGGGGTGAGGGACTATGGCTACACCTTC	CASSPQAGVRDYGYTF
TRBV29-1	-	TRBJ2-5	14	-	TGCAGCGTGGGGCTCGCAGCGTGGGGAGAGACCCAGTACTTC	CSVGLAAWGETQYF
TRBV2	-	TRBJ2-7	17	TRBD1	TGTGCCAGCAGTGAACTTCGTCAGGGACAGGGGGCGCGGGAGCAGTACTTC	CASSELRQGQGAREQYF
TRBV29-1	-	TRBJ1-2	12	-	TGCAGCGTTGTGCAGAGGGACTATGGCTACACCTTC	CSVVQRDYGYTF
TRBV14	few	TRBJ2-5	14	TRBD2	TGTGCCAGCAGCCGAGGACTAGTTCAAGAGACCCAGTACTTC	CASSRGLVQETQYF
TRBV29-1	few	TRBJ2-5	14	TRBD2	TGCAGCGCCCCACTAGCGGGACCTCAAGAGACCCAGTACTTC	CSAPLAGPQETQYF
TRBV30	-	TRBJ2-5	14	TRBD2	TGTGCCTGGAAGTGGGGGCGGGGGGTGGAGACCCAGTACTTC	CAWKWGRGVETQYF
TRBV28	-	TRBJ1-1	13	-	TGTGCCAGCAGCCTACAGGAGAACACTGAAGCTTTCTTT	CASSLQENTEAFF
TRBV5-6	-	TRBJ2-7	14	TRBD1	TGTGCCAGCAGCTTGTGGGACAGGTTTTACGAGCAGTACTTC	CASSLWDRFYEQYF
TRBV28	few	TRBJ1-2	14	-	TGTGCCAGCAGCCGAAGGGGCGGCTACTATGGCTACACCTTC	CASSRRGGYYGYTF
TRBV6-1	-	TRBJ1-6	14	-	TGTGCCAGCAGTGAAGTCGGCGGAAATTCACCCCTCCACTTT	CASSEVGGNSPLHF
TRBV5-1	-	TRBJ1-4	14	TRBD1	TGCGCCAGCAGCCCGGACAGGGAGGGTGAAAAACTGTTTTTT	CASSPDREGEKLFF
TRBV27	-	TRBJ2-7	17	-	TGTGCCAGCAGTCCGAAGGGGTCCGGACGTTCTACCTACGAGCAGTACTTC	CASSPKGSGRSTYEQYF
TRBV5-6	-	TRBJ1-2	14	-	TGTGCCAGCAGCTTGGCGCAGGTCCAATATGGCTACACCTTC	CASSLAQVQYGYTF
TRBV30	-	TRBJ2-4	18	TRBD2	TGTGCCTGGGACTCCGGGACTAGCGTAACACGAGCCAAAAACATTCAGTACTTC	CAWDSGTSVTRAKNIQYF
TRBV5-4	-	TRBJ2-5	15	TRBD2	TGTGCCAGCAGCTTGGGACCCGGGGGGCAAGAGACCCAGTACTTC	CASSLGPGGQETQYF
TRBV30	-	TRBJ1-5	16	TRBD1	TGTGCCTGGAGTCCGATGGACAGGGGAAGCAATCAGCCCCAGCATTTT	CAWSPMDRGSNQPQHF
TRBV6-5	-	TRBJ2-7	14	-	TGTGCCAGCAGTGACTGGGGGGATCGCTACGAGCAGTACTTC	CASSDWGDRYEQYF
TRBV11-2	-	TRBJ2-4	14	TRBD1	TGTGCCAGCAGTCCGGACAGGTACAAAAACATTCAGTACTTC	CASSPDRYKNIQYF
TRBV18	-	TRBJ1-1	15	-	TGTGCCAGCTCTCCTCGGACAAACCTAGGGGCTGAAGCTTTCTTT	CASSPRTNLGAEAFF
TRBV10-3	-	TRBJ1-1	14	-	TGTGCCATCAGCCCGACAACTAGGAACACTGAAGCTTTCTTT	CAISPTTRNTEAFF
TRBV7-2	few	TRBJ2-5	13	-	TGTGCCAGCAGCTTAGGGGAGAAAGAGACCCAGTACTTC	CASSLGEKETQYF
TRBV18	once	TRBJ2-5	14	-	TGTGCCAGCTCACCAGACAACAGGGTTGGGACCCAGTACTTC	CASSPDNRVGTQYF
TRBV28	-	TRBJ2-1	18	TRBD2	TGTGCCAGCAGTCCTACGGTCGGGACTAGCGGGGTTCACAATGAGCAGTTCTTC	CASSPTVGTSGVHNEQFF
TRBV10-3	-	TRBJ1-5	17	TRBD1	TGTGCCATCAGTGAGTCATCAGGACAGGGGATAGATCAGCCCCAGCATTTT	CAISESSGQGIDQPQHF